This TCR beta chain was sequenced in a study of CD8 T cells in ankylosing spondylitis. The study's findings and limits: Seemingly distinctive of ankylosing spondylitis blood was a TCR beta motif formed by eight highly homologous variants.

Quantitative 5'-RACE with molecular barcodes generated TCR beta libraries. TCRdb redid the calling of the 5' RACE reads with MiXCR, one entry per CDR3 protein. The sample records some 840,000 distinct CDR3 sequences, 10% to 15% being singletons. This clonotype was found a few times. The antigen remains unidentified. The junction had 5 bases not matched to a gene; V was cut back by 5 bases and J by 2 bases. The CDR3 is 14 amino acids. What was sequenced was blood, either unsorted or a sorted T cell fraction (not recorded which). The chain combines TRBV12-3 or TRBV12-4 with TRBJ2-5, with 7 bases that match TRBD2. This TCR was sampled from a male donor with ankylosing spondylitis. CDR3 protein: CASSPAGEQETQYF. In DNA, the CDR3 is TGTGCCAGCAGTCCTGCGGGGGAACAAGAGACCCAGTACTTC.